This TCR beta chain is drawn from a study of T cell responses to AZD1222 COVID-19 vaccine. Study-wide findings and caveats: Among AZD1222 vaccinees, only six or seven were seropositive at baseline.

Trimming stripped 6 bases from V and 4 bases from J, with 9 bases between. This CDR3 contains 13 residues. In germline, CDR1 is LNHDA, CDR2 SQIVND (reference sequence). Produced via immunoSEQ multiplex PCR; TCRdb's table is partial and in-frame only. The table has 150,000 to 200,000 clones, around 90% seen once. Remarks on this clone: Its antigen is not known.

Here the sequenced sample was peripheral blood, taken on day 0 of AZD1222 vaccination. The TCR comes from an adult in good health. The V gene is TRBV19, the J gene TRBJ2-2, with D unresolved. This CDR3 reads CASRSLGTGELFF. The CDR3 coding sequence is TGTGCCAGTAGGTCCCTGGGCACCGGGGAGCTGTTTTTT.